This T cell receptor beta chain derives from a study of vaccination and CD4 T cells after COVID-19. The germline V gene has CDR1 DFQATT and CDR2 SNEGSKA (reference sequence). Trimming left V 0 bases short and J 0 bases short, with 9 bases between. The CDR3 length is 15 residues. As concerns this clonotype: What it binds is unknown.

Time point meaning: late sampling 161 to 241 days after vaccination in a few convalescent patients. Treatment described: roughly 10-day PBMC culture with coronavirus spike peptide pools or control peptides (ViraFEST assay). Once obtained from cultured CD4+ T cells, the DNA was sequenced using the Oncomine TCR Beta short-read assay. MiXCR, applied by TCRdb to the PCR reads, yields one record per CDR3 protein. The sample carries about 16,000 distinct CDR3 sequences, roughly 40% recorded once. J is TRBJ2-1 and V is TRBV20-1; D unclear. The input for sequencing was CD4+ T cells from blood, cultured in vitro, taken about 7 months after SARS-CoV-2 vaccination. The TCR sequence derives from a human donor who had recovered from COVID-19. The CDR3 DNA is TGCAGTGCTAGAGATCCTAGTGTCTCCTACAATGAGCAGTTCTTC. Its translation is CSARDPSVSYNEQFF.